This T cell receptor beta chain appears in the sequencing data of a study of shared clonotypes between healthy human individuals. Whole-study results and caveats: Naive subsets generally exceeded memory subsets in estimated richness.

Germline CDR1 SGDLS, CDR2 YYNGEE. The trim removed 0 bases at V and 0 bases at J, leaving 4 bases unmatched. The CDR3 covers 16 residues. As regards this clone: The antigen is undetermined. The sample contains more than one DNA sequence encoding this CDR3.

Using immunoSEQ multiplex PCR, the repertoire was profiled, and TCRdb retains in-frame clones only, with some absent. The repertoire holds 2 million to 2.5 million clones, 85% to 95% seen once, with about 0.36% in the top ten. This sequence was found in a man younger than 35 in good health. Some clones in this sample may be carry-over from other donors' samples. The rearrangement uses TRBV9 and TRBJ2-3, with 7 bases lining up with TRBD2. Sequenced sample: naive CD4+ T cells from PBMCs. Subset indicated: CD45RA+ positively selected. CDR3 coding DNA: TGTGCCAGCAGCGTAGGGCTAGCGGCTAGCACAGATACGCAGTATTTT. Translating it yields CASSVGLAASTDTQYF.